Below are 16 T cell receptor beta chains sequenced from a single sample in a study of T cells in Graves' hyperthyroidism and ophthalmopathy. What was amplified from RNA transcripts were TCR beta CDR3 regions. The TCR CDR3 first-round RT-PCR relied on the HTBI primer set. TCRdb redid the calling of the multiplex PCR reads with MiXCR, one entry per CDR3 protein. The repertoire holds a few hundred thousand distinct CDR3 sequences, with approximately 15% as singletons. Source material: blood. The source of these receptors is a woman aged 25 to 45 with Graves' hyperthyroidism.

As for this clonotype: Since a much larger clone is just one base distant, this may be a read error. The chain is built from TRBV30 and TRBJ1-1; D is unresolved. This CDR3 is 13 amino acids long. Germline V CDR1 and CDR2: GTSNPN, SVGIG (reference sequence). For the CDR3, the DNA is TGTGCCTGGAGTGCCATGACCGAGACTGAAGCTCTCTTT. Protein product: CAWSAMTETEALF.

This clonotype was recorded at least ten times. This rearrangement joins TRBV12-3 or TRBV12-4 to TRBJ1-5; 11 nucleotides align to TRBD1. Unmatched junction bases numbered 9, after V lost 7 bases and J lost 4 bases. CDR3 length: 16 amino acids. The chain's CDR3 is CASTPLGTGGNQPQHF. CDR3 sequence (DNA): TGTGCCAGCACCCCTCTGGGGACAGGGGGGAATCAGCCCCAGCATTTT.

At least ten counts were recorded for this clonotype. V and J are TRBV7-9 and TRBJ2-5; D ambiguous. The CDR3 is 12 amino acids. Trimming removed 6 bases from V and 0 bases from J, with 5 bases in between. CDR1 and CDR2 (germline): SEHNR, FQNEAQ (reference sequence). The CDR3, as DNA: TGTGCCAGCAGAGGGTACCAAGAGACCCAGTACTTC. The encoded protein is CASRGYQETQYF.

This clonotype was seen a few times. The chain couples TRBV15 to TRBJ2-7; D may correspond to TRBD1 or TRBD2 (5 bases each). V shed 5 bases and J shed 9 bases, with 20 bases lying between them. The germline V gene has CDR1 LNHNV and CDR2 YYDKDF (reference sequence). CDR3 size: 14 residues. The CDR3 here is CATSPSWDPGVQYF. CDR3 coding DNA: TGTGCCACCAGCCCATCCTGGGACCCCGGGGTGCAGTACTTC.

This clonotype occurred many times. This chain's CDR3 is CAWSVQSGRAVEQFF. CDR3 coding DNA: TGTGCCTGGAGTGTACAAAGCGGGAGGGCTGTTGAGCAGTTCTTC. The V and J genes are TRBV30 and TRBJ2-1, with 10 positions matching TRBD2. The V segment lost 0 bases and the J segment 9 bases; nucleotides outside the gene matches: 8. Germline V gene lookup returns CDR1 GTSNPN and CDR2 SVGIG (reference sequence). The length of the CDR3 is 15 residues.

This clonotype was picked up many times. The chain has TRBV13 and TRBJ2-7; D is unclear. Trimming removed 6 bases from V and 4 bases from J, with 13 bases in between. The CDR3 is 13 amino acids. CDR1 is PRHDT, CDR2 FYEKMQ, per germline (reference sequence). CDR3: CASRDGLGYEQYF. The CDR3 coding sequence is TGTGCCAGCAGGGACGGGTTGGGTTACGAGCAGTACTTC.

There are a few counts of this clonotype. This chain joins TRBV18 and TRBJ2-7; 10 bases line up with TRBD1. The CDR3 is 15 residues long. CDR1 and CDR2 (germline): KGHSH, LQKENI. Germline trimming cut 2 bases from V and 2 bases from J; bases unmatched to any gene: 3. This chain's CDR3 is CASSPDRGLPYEQYF. In nucleotides, the CDR3 is TGTGCCAGCTCACCAGACAGGGGGCTTCCCTACGAGCAGTACTTC.

The table lists this clonotype with many counts. This rearrangement joins TRBV28 to TRBJ1-1; D remains unclear. The length of the CDR3 is 14 residues. Germline V gene sequence: CDR1 MDHEN, CDR2 SYDVKM. The germline V and J ends were trimmed by 4 bases and 4 bases, with 13 bases remaining between them. The CDR3 nucleotides are TGTGCCAGCAGTTCCCGAAGGGTGAGCACTGAAGCTTTCTTT. Its protein product is CASSSRRVSTEAFF.

This clonotype was seen a handful of times. The chain couples TRBV3-1 to TRBJ2-6; no clear D gene. The CDR3 spans 15 residues. Per the germline V gene, CDR1 is LGHDT and CDR2 is YNNKEL (reference sequence). Between the trimmed V and J ends, which lost 4 bases and 0 bases, there was a span of 7 bases. Here the CDR3 DNA reads TGTGCCAGCAGCCCCGACCACTCTGGGGCCAACGTCCTGACTTTC. As protein: CASSPDHSGANVLTF.

This sequence joins TRBV29-1 and TRBJ2-1; D call uncertain. Germline CDR1 reads SQVTM; CDR2 reads ANQGSEA. V was pared by 0 bases and J by 4 bases, with 10 bases between. CDR3 size: 14 residues. This chain's CDR3 is CSVEEAGSYNEQFF. In DNA, the CDR3 is TGCAGCGTTGAAGAGGCAGGTTCGTACAATGAGCAGTTCTTC.

This clonotype was detected many times. The rearrangement joins TRBV5-1 to TRBJ1-1, with TRBD1 matching over 7 bases. The CDR3 covers 16 residues. Unmatched junction bases numbered 13, after V lost 4 bases and J lost 4 bases. Germline CDR1 is SGHRS and CDR2 is YFSETQ. The CDR3 coding sequence is TGCGCCAGCAGCCTACTCTGGACAGGTCAGGGCACTGAAGCTTTCTTT. It yields the protein CASSLLWTGQGTEAFF.

This clonotype was counted at least ten times. This chain joins TRBV20-1 and TRBJ1-2; D ambiguous. V was trimmed by 3 bases and J by 2 bases, leaving 10 bases between them. The CDR3 extends over 13 amino acids. Per germline, CDR1 DFQATT and CDR2 SNEGSKA (reference sequence). The CDR3 region has the DNA TGCAGTGCTAGGACGGGAGACAACTATGGCTACACCTTC. Amino acids: CSARTGDNYGYTF.

The chain links TRBV20-1 to TRBJ2-1; no firm D call. The CDR3 has 12 amino acids. Trimming took 3 bases from V and 5 from J, leaving 8 bases between them. Germline V gene lookup returns CDR1 DFQATT and CDR2 SNEGSKA (reference sequence). The CDR3 protein is CSASYRDNEQFF. In DNA form, the CDR3 reads TGCAGTGCTAGTTATCGGGACAATGAGCAGTTCTTC.

This clonotype has a count of ten or more. The rearrangement links TRBV6-1 to TRBJ1-5; D might be TRBD1 (6 bases). CDR1 is MNHNS and CDR2 is SASEGT in the germline V gene. This CDR3 is 13 amino acids long. The ends were cut back, 3 bases at V and 7 bases at J, with 10 bases in the middle. DNA of the CDR3: TGTGCCAGCAGTGACGTCGACAGGCAGCCCCAGCATTTT. It encodes CASSDVDRQPQHF.

This clonotype was seen repeatedly, ten times or more. The chain recombines TRBV20-1 with TRBJ2-1; D is ambiguous. Germline assignment: CDR1 DFQATT and CDR2 SNEGSKA (reference sequence). Deletions cut 5 bases from V and 9 bases from J, with 17 bases between. This CDR3 comprises 13 residues. CDR3 DNA sequence: TGCAGTGCTGGAAGTATGTACGAGTCTGAGCAGTTCTTC. It translates to CSAGSMYESEQFF.

The J gene is TRBJ2-1, the V gene TRBV7-2; the D call may be TRBD1 or TRBD2 (6 bases each). CDR3 length: 15 residues. V was clipped by 5 bases and J by 6 bases, with 17 bases between them. From germline, CDR1 is SGHTA and CDR2 FQGNSA. CDR3 sequence: CASSRRGEPLNEQFF. CDR3 sequence (DNA): TGTGCCAGCAGCCGAAGGGGGGAGCCCCTCAATGAGCAGTTCTTC.